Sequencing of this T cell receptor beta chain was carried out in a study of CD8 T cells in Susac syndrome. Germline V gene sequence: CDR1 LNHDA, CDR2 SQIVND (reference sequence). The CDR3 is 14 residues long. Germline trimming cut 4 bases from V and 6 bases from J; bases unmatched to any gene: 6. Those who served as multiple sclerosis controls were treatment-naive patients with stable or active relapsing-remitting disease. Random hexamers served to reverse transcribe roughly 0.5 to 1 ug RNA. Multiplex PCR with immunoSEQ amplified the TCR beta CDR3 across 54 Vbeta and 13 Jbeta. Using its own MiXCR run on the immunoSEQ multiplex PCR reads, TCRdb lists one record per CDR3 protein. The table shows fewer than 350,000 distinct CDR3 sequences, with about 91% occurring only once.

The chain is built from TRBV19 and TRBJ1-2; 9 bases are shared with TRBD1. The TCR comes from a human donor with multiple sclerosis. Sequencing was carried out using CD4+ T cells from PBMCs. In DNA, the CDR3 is TGTGCCAGTAGTACTCAGAACAGGGGGCATGGCTACACCTTC. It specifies CASSTQNRGHGYTF. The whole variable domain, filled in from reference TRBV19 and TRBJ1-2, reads DGGITQSPKYLFRKEGQNVTLSCEQNLNHDAMYWYRQDPGQGLRLIYYSQIVNDFQKGDIAEGYSVSREKKESFPLTVTSAQKNPTAFYLCASSTQNRGHGYTFGSGTRLTVV.